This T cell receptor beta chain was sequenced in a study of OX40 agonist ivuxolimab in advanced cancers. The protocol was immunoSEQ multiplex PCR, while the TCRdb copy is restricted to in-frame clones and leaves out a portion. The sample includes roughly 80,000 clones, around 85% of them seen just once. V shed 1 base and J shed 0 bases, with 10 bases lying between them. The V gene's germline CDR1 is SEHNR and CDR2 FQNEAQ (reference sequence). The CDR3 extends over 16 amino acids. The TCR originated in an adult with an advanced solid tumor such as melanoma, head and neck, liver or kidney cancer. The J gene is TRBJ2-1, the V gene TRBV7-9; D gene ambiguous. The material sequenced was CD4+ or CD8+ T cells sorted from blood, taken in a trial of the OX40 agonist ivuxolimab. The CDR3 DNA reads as TGTGCCAGCAGCTTAGGGCAGGCCCCCTCCTACAATGAGCAGTTCTTC. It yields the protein CASSLGQAPSYNEQFF.